This T cell receptor (beta chain) derives from a study of blood T cells in healthy people across ages. This clonotype has only a few counts. The authors ran a second PCR of about 7 to 11 cycles using a sample-barcoded 5' primer and a J-beta primer mix. TCRdb independently ran MiXCR on the 5' RACE reads; one entry per CDR3 protein. Found here are 1.5 million to 2 million distinct CDR3 sequences, 30% to 35% of them singletons; the top ten hold 11%. From germline, CDR1 is ENHRY and CDR2 SYGVKD. V shed 10 bases and J shed 1 base, with 11 bases lying between them. This CDR3 has 12 amino acids. This receptor was taken from a woman aged 30 to 39 in good health. Sequenced: blood. J is TRBJ2-7 and V is TRBV10-3; D is undetermined. The CDR3 DNA follows: TGTGCCACCCGGTCAACTTCCTACGAGCAGTACTTC. This gives the protein CATRSTSYEQYF.